The 21 T cell receptor beta chains reported below all come from one sample, sequenced in a study of cytomegalovirus exposure and HLA in healthy donors. Researchers ran the PCR with 60 Vbeta and 13 Jbeta primers. Data came from immunoSEQ multiplex PCR; TCRdb stores just in-frame clones and leaves some out. The data contain around 170,000 clones, roughly 70% of them singletons. Specimen: PBMCs. Every receptor here comes from a girl aged 5 to 17 in good health and CMV-seronegative.

This sequence joins TRBV6-5 and TRBJ1-1; D remains unclear. Trimming pared 5 bases from V and 4 bases from J, leaving 5 bases between. The CDR3 contains 11 residues. CDR1 MNHEY and CDR2 SVGAGI come from the germline V gene. CDR3 sequence reads: CASSGGTEAFF. DNA of the CDR3: TGTGCCAGCAGTGGAGGCACTGAAGCTTTCTTT.

As regards this clone: Because the CDR3 is missing its conserved closing phenylalanine or tryptophan, this is likely a read error. The J gene is TRBJ1-6, the V gene TRBV30; TRBD1 agrees at 7 bases. Germline CDR1 reads GTSNPN; CDR2 reads SVGIG (reference sequence). The CDR3 is made up of 15 amino acids. V trimming: 2 bases; J trimming: 7 bases; junction bases outside the gene matches: 8. CDR3 DNA: TGTGCCTGGAGTTTCACAGGGGCCCTGAATTCACCCCTCCACCTT. Protein product: CAWSFTGALNSPLHL.

The chain combines TRBV5-8 with TRBJ2-5; D not certain. The V and J ends lost 0 bases and 3 bases respectively, with 3 bases between them. The CDR3 totals 12 residues. Germline V gives CDR1 SGHTS, CDR2 YDEGEE. CDR3 sequence: CASSLVKETQYF. The CDR3 coding sequence is TGTGCCAGCAGCTTGGTAAAAGAGACCCAGTACTTC.

The chain has TRBV6-6 and TRBJ1-2; no definite D call. With 9 bases removed from V and 2 bases from J, the gap between germline ends came to 16 bases. CDR1 MNHNY and CDR2 SVGAGI come from the germline V gene (reference sequence). The CDR3 runs to 14 residues. CDR3 sequence: CASVDTRGNYGYTF. CDR3 coding DNA: TGTGCCAGTGTTGATACACGCGGGAACTATGGCTACACCTTC.

The chain combines TRBV6-5 with TRBJ2-5; TRBD1 aligns across 10 bases. Per the germline V gene, CDR1 is MNHEY and CDR2 is SVGAGI. This CDR3 is built from 15 residues. V lost 6 bases and J lost 7; bases outside the gene matches: 11. The CDR3 reads CASSQGQGLEGTQYF. CDR3 sequence (DNA): TGTGCCAGCAGCCAGGGACAGGGGCTCGAGGGGACCCAGTACTTC.

This sequence joins TRBV5-8 and TRBJ2-5; no reliable D call. Looked up from germline, CDR1 is SGHTS and CDR2 is YDEGEE. CDR3 length equals 12 residues. V gave up 4 bases and J gave up 2 bases, with 6 bases separating them. CDR3 region: CASSRTQETQYF. The CDR3 coding sequence is TGTGCCAGCAGCCGCACTCAAGAGACCCAGTACTTC.

This clone was counted only a few times. The same CDR3 arises from other DNA sequences in this sample as well. The genes are TRBV5-1 and TRBJ2-3; D gene uncertain. Germline V lookup: CDR1 SGHRS, CDR2 YFSETQ. The ends were cut back, 4 bases at V and 0 bases at J, with 12 bases in the middle. This CDR3 contains 15 residues. The DNA of the CDR3 is TGCGCCAGCAGCCTGGACGGTACTAGCACAGATACGCAGTATTTT. Protein: CASSLDGTSTDTQYF.

The chain couples TRBV7-9 to TRBJ1-4; 8 nucleotides agree with TRBD1. The V segment lost 5 bases and the J segment 4 bases; nucleotides outside the gene matches: 3. Germline loops: CDR1 SEHNR, CDR2 FQNEAQ (reference sequence). The CDR3 runs 14 residues. This chain's CDR3 is CASSQDRVNEKLFF. CDR3 DNA sequence: TGTGCCAGCAGCCAGGACAGGGTTAATGAAAAACTGTTTTTT.

V is TRBV11-3 and J is TRBJ2-3, with 7 positions matching TRBD1. Germline-derived CDR1 and CDR2 are SGHNT and YENEEA. V lost 1 base and J lost 4; bases outside the gene matches: 5. The CDR3 length is 15 residues. In DNA, the CDR3 is TGTGCCAGCAGCTTAGCGAGGGGGCCATCAGATACGCAGTATTTT. Translating it yields CASSLARGPSDTQYF.

This sequence joins TRBV19 and TRBJ1-2; no firm D call. CDR1 LNHDA and CDR2 SQIVND come from the germline V gene (reference sequence). The CDR3 extends over 10 amino acids. V shed 7 bases and J shed 7 bases, with 7 bases lying between them. The CDR3 loop reads CASNAGGYTF. As DNA, the CDR3 is TGTGCCAGTAACGCGGGTGGCTACACCTTC.

The chain is built from TRBV2 and TRBJ1-6, with D perhaps matching TRBD1 (6 bases). Trimming left V 8 bases short and J 4 bases short, with 9 bases between. Germline V gene sequence: CDR1 SNHLY, CDR2 FYNNEI. This CDR3 has 13 amino acids. This chain's CDR3 is CASRDIYNSPLHF. CDR3 nucleotides: TGTGCCAGCCGGGACATATATAATTCACCCCTCCACTTT.

The gene calls are TRBV6-5 and TRBJ2-7, with TRBD1 matching over 7 bases. V dropped 6 bases and J dropped 3; count of bases not matched to a gene: 11. The CDR3 sequence is 15 residues long. Germline-derived CDR1 and CDR2 are MNHEY and SVGAGI. The CDR3 DNA follows: TGTGCCAGCAGCTCCCACCAAGGGGGCGGCTACGAGCAGTACTTC. Its translation: CASSSHQGGGYEQYF.

The CDR3: CASLLSGGALETQYF. CDR3 nucleotides: TGTGCCAGCCTTCTTAGCGGGGGGGCCTTGGAGACCCAGTACTTC. The chain joins TRBV28 to TRBJ2-5, with 11 bases lining up with TRBD2. Per the germline V gene, CDR1 is MDHEN and CDR2 is SYDVKM. The V segment lost 8 bases and the J segment 5 bases; nucleotides outside the gene matches: 10. The CDR3 is made up of 15 amino acids.

The V gene is TRBV6-5, the J gene TRBJ1-2; D ambiguous. The germline V gene encodes CDR1 MNHEY and CDR2 SVGAGI. This CDR3 region has 12 residues. V was shortened by 7 bases and J by 4 bases, with 10 bases between the two germline ends. CDR3 sequence (DNA): TGTGCCAGCACCCCGGGTTTCTATGGCTACACCTTC. The encoded protein is CASTPGFYGYTF.

This clone has just a few counts. This chain connects TRBV29-1 to TRBJ2-2; D might be TRBD1 (6 bases). The CDR3 extends over 14 amino acids. V was shortened by 3 bases and J by 5 bases, with 13 bases between the two germline ends. CDR1 is SQVTM and CDR2 is ANQGSEA in the germline V gene. DNA for the CDR3: TGCAGCGTTGAGGGGGCTGTCAGAACCGGGGAGCTGTTTTTT. This encodes CSVEGAVRTGELFF.

This clone appeared a few times. V gene TRBV25-1 combines with J gene TRBJ1-4; D possibly corresponds to TRBD1 (6 bases). CDR1 is MGHDK and CDR2 is SYGVNS in the germline V gene. The CDR3 has 16 residues. With 4 bases removed from V and 1 base from J, the gap between germline ends came to 13 bases. The CDR3 nucleotides read TGTGCCAGCAGTGGGCGGGGGGCCTTAACTAATGAAAAACTGTTTTTT. Translation: CASSGRGALTNEKLFF.

V gene TRBV19 combines with J gene TRBJ2-7, with TRBD1 identical over 9 bases. Germline lookup yields CDR1 LNHDA and CDR2 SQIVND (reference sequence). The CDR3 has 14 amino acids. Trimming at V came to 6 bases and at J to 6 bases, leaving 9 bases not matched to a gene. Here the CDR3 reads CASRPHGQGSEQYF. CDR3 sequence (DNA): TGTGCCAGTAGGCCACATGGACAGGGGAGCGAGCAGTACTTC.

The gene calls are TRBV19 and TRBJ2-7; the match to TRBD1 covers 9 bases. V was pared by 6 bases and J by 5 bases, with 17 bases of the junction left unmatched. Germline CDR1 LNHDA, CDR2 SQIVND (reference sequence). This CDR3 has 17 residues. The CDR3 here is CASSPYRGRAEKDEQYF. In DNA, the CDR3 is TGTGCCAGTAGCCCTTACAGGGGGCGCGCTGAGAAGGACGAGCAGTACTTC.

CDR3 bases: TGTGCCAGCAGTTACGGGGGAGGGGAAAAACTGTTTTTT. This encodes CASSYGGGEKLFF. The rearrangement links TRBV6-5 to TRBJ1-4, with a possible D match to TRBD1 (5 bases). The V end was cut by 2 bases, the J end by 8 bases, with 9 bases between. This CDR3 is 13 amino acids long. In germline, CDR1 is MNHEY, CDR2 SVGAGI.

As to this clone: A junction end diverges from the germline sequence, so it may reflect a read error. The rearrangement uses TRBV7-7 and TRBJ1-4; possible D gene TRBD1, 5 bases. The CDR3 spans 16 residues. Germline CDR1 is SSHAT and CDR2 is FNYEAQ (reference sequence). The CDR3 DNA follows: TGTGCTAGCAGCTCGCCTCACAAGGGGAGGGCTGAAAAACTGTTTTTT. As protein: CASSSPHKGRAEKLFF.

This chain uses TRBV5-1 with TRBJ2-6, with 7 bases identical to TRBD1. The germline V gene encodes CDR1 SGHRS and CDR2 YFSETQ. The CDR3 loop spans 16 amino acids. V trimming: 5 bases; J trimming: 0 bases; junction bases outside the gene matches: 5. As DNA, the CDR3 is TGCGCCAGCAGACCGGGACAGCTCTCTGGGGCCAACGTCCTGACTTTC. Translating it yields CASRPGQLSGANVLTF.